A selection of T cell receptor beta chains follows, all from one sample in a study of T-cell reconstitution after alpha-beta-depleted transplantation in children. Each CDR3 protein is one row after TCRdb ran MiXCR on the PCR reads. The repertoire consists of about 360,000 distinct CDR3 sequences, with about 14% occurring once and the leading ten covering approximately 4.2%. This sample comprised PBMCs, obtained from the stem cell graft. The receptors shown here come from a human donor who donated a stem cell graft to a child with Fanconi anemia. Both conserved end residues are part of each CDR3. The D gene is left open where the match is weak. Clone size is shown for a subset of rows, as once, few, many or a class of expanded clone.

>TRBV5-1|NA|TRBD2|TRBJ2-7
CASCDSGGSYEQYF
TGCGCCAGCTGTGACAGCGGGGGGTCCTACGAGCAGTACTTC
>TRBV5-6|NA|NA|TRBJ2-5
CASSRGRGVKETQYF
TGTGCCAGCAGCCGGGGTCGGGGCGTTAAAGAGACCCAGTACTTC
>TRBV27|few|TRBD1|TRBJ2-2
CASSQQGYPGELFF
TGTGCCAGCAGCCAACAGGGGTATCCCGGGGAGCTGTTTTTT
>TRBV5-1|NA|NA|TRBJ2-5
CASSLVGAQRETQYF
TGCGCCAGCAGCTTGGTAGGGGCGCAACGGGAGACCCAGTACTTC
>TRBV27|NA|TRBD1|TRBJ1-1
CASSLNRDRVLNTEAFF
TGTGCCAGCAGTTTAAACCGGGACAGGGTGTTGAACACTGAAGCTTTCTTT
>TRBV6-1|few|NA|TRBJ1-5
CASNEVGNQPQHF
TGTGCCAGCAACGAGGTGGGCAATCAGCCCCAGCATTTT
>TRBV7-6|few|TRBD2|TRBJ2-2
CASSLLAGRKSTGELFF
TGTGCCAGCAGCCTCCTAGCGGGACGGAAATCCACCGGGGAGCTGTTTTTT
>TRBV20-1|few|TRBD1|TRBJ2-3
CSASDRGMSTDTQYF
TGCAGTGCTAGCGACAGGGGAATGAGTACAGATACGCAGTATTTT
>TRBV7-2|many|NA|TRBJ2-3
CASSKVADTQYF
TGTGCCAGCTCCAAGGTGGCAGATACGCAGTATTTT
>TRBV2|few|NA|TRBJ1-5
CASSVYENQPQHF
TGTGCCAGCAGTGTGTACGAAAATCAGCCCCAGCATTTT
>TRBV5-4|many|NA|TRBJ1-5
CASSLDGGGNQPQHF
TGTGCCAGCAGCTTGGATGGGGGAGGCAATCAGCCCCAGCATTTT
>TRBV29-1|few|TRBD1|TRBJ1-5
CSVGSGTGDQPQHF
TGCAGCGTGGGGTCGGGGACAGGGGATCAGCCCCAGCATTTT
>TRBV5-1|NA|NA|TRBJ1-1
CASSSSEAAEGAFF
TGCGCCAGCAGCTCCTCGGAAGCGGCAGAAGGAGCTTTCTTT
>TRBV9|NA|NA|TRBJ1-2
CASSPRVDYGYTF
TGTGCCAGCAGCCCCCGGGTCGACTATGGCTACACCTTC
>TRBV6-5|few|NA|TRBJ2-2
CASSYGVGELFF
TGTGCCAGCAGTTACGGGGTCGGGGAGCTGTTTTTT
>TRBV10-1|few|NA|TRBJ1-1
CASSAGAVEAFF
TGCGCCAGCAGTGCGGGCGCGGTTGAAGCTTTCTTT
>TRBV19|many|NA|TRBJ1-5
CASSPTTGFGQPQHF
TGTGCCAGTAGTCCTACAACAGGTTTTGGGCAGCCCCAGCATTTT
>TRBV20-1|NA|NA|TRBJ2-3
CSAREPGTDTQYF
TGCAGTGCTAGAGAACCGGGCACAGATACGCAGTATTTT
>TRBV12-3/TRBV12-4|NA|TRBD1|TRBJ1-4
CASSLGQGVTNEKLFF
TGTGCCAGCAGTTTGGGGCAGGGGGTGACTAATGAAAAACTGTTTTTT
>TRBV6-5|few|NA|TRBJ2-2
CASSYAQGASGELFF
TGTGCCAGCAGTTACGCACAGGGAGCGTCCGGGGAGCTGTTTTTT
>TRBV11-2|many|NA|TRBJ2-5
CASSSGSEETQYF
TGTGCCAGCAGCTCTGGGAGCGAAGAGACCCAGTACTTC
>TRBV6-2/TRBV6-3|NA|NA|TRBJ1-6
CASSPGLTPTSPLHF
TGTGCCAGCAGCCCCGGACTGACCCCTACTTCACCCCTCCACTTT
>TRBV5-1|many|TRBD1|TRBJ1-1
CASSLMTGAEAFF
TGCGCCAGCAGCTTGATGACAGGGGCTGAAGCTTTCTTT
>TRBV6-5|few|NA|TRBJ1-3
CASSYSAGLSGNTIYF
TGTGCCAGCAGTTACTCGGCAGGTCTCTCTGGAAACACCATATATTTT
>TRBV18|NA|NA|TRBJ1-3
CASSPPARGNTIYF
TGTGCCAGCTCACCACCGGCCCGGGGAAACACCATATATTTT
>TRBV27|few|NA|TRBJ1-5
CASTLTVGGQPQHF
TGTGCCAGCACCCTAACAGTGGGAGGTCAGCCCCAGCATTTT